One and the same sample provided the 27 T cell receptor beta chains below, sequenced in a study of technical replicates of blood from a handful of donors. TCRdb keeps only in-frame clones here, not all; method: immunoSEQ multiplex PCR. The sample includes 6,000 to 7,000 clones, 90% to 97% seen only once; the top ten take 7.3%. Sequencing used PBMCs. The source of these receptors is a human donor in good health.

The V and J genes are TRBV11-3 and TRBJ2-7, with TRBD1 matching 9 bases. This CDR3 has 16 residues. The germline gives CDR1 SGHNT, CDR2 YENEEA. V dropped 0 bases and J dropped 5; count of bases not matched to a gene: 8. The CDR3 sequence is CASSLDGRQGDDEQYF. The CDR3 nucleotides read TGTGCCAGCAGCTTAGACGGGAGACAGGGGGACGACGAGCAGTACTTC.

By share, this clone counts as medium-sized. This chain links TRBV6-1 with TRBJ2-5; D is perhaps TRBD2 (6 bases). The CDR3 runs 18 residues. The V end was cut by 1 base, the J end by 2 bases, with 20 bases between. The germline V gene encodes CDR1 MNHNS and CDR2 SASEGT. CDR3 protein: CASSEESGFAGLQETQYF. The CDR3 nucleotides read TGTGCCAGCAGTGAAGAAAGTGGGTTCGCAGGACTACAAGAGACCCAGTACTTC.

This rearrangement joins TRBV27 to TRBJ1-1; unclear D gene. The length of the CDR3 is 16 residues. V was clipped by 4 bases and J by 0 bases, with 15 bases between them. Germline V gene data show CDR1 as MNHEY and CDR2 as SMNVEV (reference sequence). CDR3 bases: TGTGCCAGCAGTTATGGACGGGGAATATTGAACACTGAAGCTTTCTTT. Amino acid sequence: CASSYGRGILNTEAFF.

This chain connects TRBV28 to TRBJ2-5; 7 nucleotides agree with TRBD1. The CDR3 contains 13 residues. The germline gives CDR1 MDHEN, CDR2 SYDVKM. Germline trimming cut 3 bases from V and 4 bases from J; bases unmatched to any gene: 2. DNA of the CDR3: TGTGCCAGCAGTTTGACAGGGCGAGAGACCCAGTACTTC. As protein: CASSLTGRETQYF.

The chain has TRBV5-5 and TRBJ2-1; TRBD2 is a possible D gene (5 bases). V was cut by 2 bases and J by 7 bases, with 13 bases left in between. The length of the CDR3 is 14 residues. Germline CDR1 and CDR2: SGHKS and YYEKEE (reference sequence). The CDR3 region is CASSLSFRGNEQFF. CDR3 DNA sequence: TGTGCCAGCAGCTTAAGCTTCCGGGGTAATGAGCAGTTCTTC.

This clone was picked up one time. The chain couples TRBV7-7 to TRBJ2-1; tentative D call: TRBD2 (6 bases). The CDR3 runs to 15 residues. Trimming removed 5 bases at V and 5 bases at J, with 16 bases between. CDR1 and CDR2 from the germline V gene are SSHAT and FNYEAQ (reference sequence). CDR3: CASSPDGGLHNEQFF. CDR3 nucleotides: TGTGCCAGCAGCCCGGATGGAGGGCTCCACAATGAGCAGTTCTTC.

The chain joins TRBV18 to TRBJ2-3; 9 bases agree with TRBD2. Germline V gives CDR1 KGHSH, CDR2 LQKENI. V dropped 0 bases and J dropped 8; count of bases not matched to a gene: 9. The CDR3 totals 16 residues. The CDR3 DNA sequence: TGTGCCAGCTCACCACCGTCCCTAGCGGGATATGTTACGCAGTATTTT. It is translated as CASSPPSLAGYVTQYF. The complete variable domain, with remaining parts taken from reference TRBV18 and TRBJ2-3, reads NAGVMQNPRHLVRRRGQEARLRCSPMKGHSHVYWYRQLPEEGLKFMVYLQKENIIDESGMPKERFSAEFPKEGPSILRIQQVVRGDSAAYFCASSPPSLAGYVTQYFGPGTRLTVL.

Only one count was recorded for this clone. J is TRBJ2-7 and V is TRBV5-1, with a weak D call TRBD2 (5 bases). Trimming pared 4 bases from V and 6 bases from J, leaving 17 bases between. Germline CDR1 SGHRS, CDR2 YFSETQ. This CDR3 has 14 residues. The CDR3 protein is CASSKPTESGEQYF. The CDR3 DNA sequence: TGCGCCAGCAGCAAACCAACCGAAAGCGGCGAGCAGTACTTC. Complete variable domain (other parts from reference TRBV5-1 and TRBJ2-7): KAGVTQTPRYLIKTRGQQVTLSCSPISGHRSVSWYQQTPGQGLQFLFEYFSETQRNKGNFPGRFSGRQFSNSRSEMNVSTLELGDSALYLCASSKPTESGEQYFGPGTRLTVT.

V gene TRBV9 combines with J gene TRBJ2-1; D gene ambiguous. The CDR3 spans 14 residues. V gave up 0 bases and J gave up 10 bases, with 14 bases separating them. CDR1 is SGDLS, CDR2 YYNGEE, per germline. The CDR3, as DNA: TGTGCCAGCAGCGTAGTCGAGTTGTTCGGGGAGCAGTTCTTC. Its protein product is CASSVVELFGEQFF.

This rearrangement joins TRBV7-8 to TRBJ2-1; 7 bases agree with TRBD1. Germline trimming cut 4 bases from V and 10 bases from J; bases unmatched to any gene: 7. The germline gives CDR1 SGHVS, CDR2 FQNEAQ. CDR3 length equals 13 residues. CDR3 DNA sequence: TGTGCCAGCAGCTCTAGGGCGACAGGGGAGCAGTTCTTC. Its translation is CASSSRATGEQFF.

Only one count was recorded for this clone. The chain employs TRBV7-9 and TRBJ1-1, with 7 nucleotides matching TRBD1. The CDR3 loop spans 13 amino acids. Unmatched junction bases numbered 6, after V lost 0 bases and J lost 11 bases. In germline, CDR1 is SEHNR, CDR2 FQNEAQ (reference sequence). CDR3: CASSLAVQGKAFF. DNA for the CDR3: TGTGCCAGCAGCTTAGCCGTACAGGGGAAGGCTTTCTTT.

V is TRBV25-1 and J is TRBJ1-3, with a weak D call TRBD1 (5 bases). CDR3 size: 14 residues. The germline gives CDR1 MGHDK, CDR2 SYGVNS. Trimming pared 8 bases from V and 4 bases from J, leaving 15 bases between. The CDR3 bases are TGTGCCAGCCTAATCAGGGTGTCCGGAAACACCATATATTTT. This translates into CASLIRVSGNTIYF.

This clone appeared a single time. The J gene is TRBJ2-7, the V gene TRBV27, with TRBD1 matching over 7 bases. The V gene's germline CDR1 is MNHEY and CDR2 SMNVEV (reference sequence). The CDR3 is made up of 14 amino acids. After removal of 6 bases from V and 2 bases from J, the junction contained 7 bases not matched to a gene. CDR3 residues: CASRLQGSAYEQYF. The CDR3 bases are TGTGCCAGCAGACTACAGGGGAGCGCCTACGAGCAGTACTTC.

J is TRBJ1-1 and V is TRBV5-5, with D tentatively TRBD1 (6 bases). This CDR3 region has 15 residues. Germline V gene lookup returns CDR1 SGHKS and CDR2 YYEKEE (reference sequence). With 1 base removed from V and 0 bases from J, the gap between germline ends came to 10 bases. CDR3 region: CASSLKTGMNTEAFF. DNA of the CDR3: TGTGCCAGCAGCTTGAAAACAGGGATGAACACTGAAGCTTTCTTT.

The chain joins TRBV11-3 to TRBJ1-1; 9 nucleotides align to TRBD1. Germline CDR1 is SGHNT and CDR2 is YENEEA. Trimming took 1 base from V and 5 from J; bases not matched to a gene: 2. The CDR3 has 14 residues. This CDR3 is CASSLGTGETEAFF. Here the CDR3 DNA reads TGTGCCAGCAGCTTAGGGACAGGGGAGACTGAAGCTTTCTTT. Complete variable domain (other parts from reference TRBV11-3 and TRBJ1-1): EAGVVQSPRYKIIEKKQPVAFWCNPISGHNTLYWYLQNLGQGPELLIRYENEEAVDDSQLPKDRFSAERLKGVDSTLKIQPAELGDSAVYLCASSLGTGETEAFFGQGTRLTVV.

The chain carries TRBV11-2 and TRBJ1-5; 9 bases fit TRBD1. The length of the CDR3 is 13 residues. V was pared by 8 bases and J by 4 bases, with 3 bases of the junction left unmatched. The germline CDR1 and CDR2 sequences are SGHAT and FQNNGV. The CDR3 sequence: CASSGTGNQPQHF. CDR3 nucleotides: TGTGCCAGCTCCGGGACAGGGAATCAGCCCCAGCATTTT.

This chain connects TRBV10-1 to TRBJ2-7, with D maybe TRBD1 (5 bases). Between the trimmed V and J ends, which lost 4 bases and 5 bases, there was a span of 15 bases. This CDR3 comprises 14 residues. Germline V CDR1 and CDR2: WNHNN, SYGVQD (reference sequence). CDR3 sequence reads: CASSATEESDEQYF. CDR3 DNA sequence: TGCGCCAGCAGTGCGACAGAAGAAAGTGACGAGCAGTACTTC.

V is TRBV4-2 and J is TRBJ2-1, with TRBD1 identical over 7 bases. This CDR3 region has 15 residues. Germline V gene data show CDR1 as LGHNA and CDR2 as YNFKEQ. Trimming cost V 2 bases and J 0 bases; bases outside gene matches: 1. The chain's CDR3 is CASSQTGVSYNEQFF. DNA of the CDR3: TGTGCCAGCAGCCAAACAGGGGTCTCCTACAATGAGCAGTTCTTC.

CDR3 DNA sequence: TGTGCCAGCAGTAAAGACAGGGTTGAAGATCAGCCCCAGCATTTT. Translation: CASSKDRVEDQPQHF. The V call is TRBV6-1, the J call TRBJ1-5, with TRBD1 matching over 7 bases. The CDR3 is 15 amino acids. The V and J ends lost 5 bases and 5 bases, in that order; junction bases with no gene match: 9. The germline gives CDR1 MNHNS, CDR2 SASEGT.

V usage is TRBV6-1 and J usage is TRBJ1-4; TRBD1 matches at 9 bases. The CDR3 is 16 residues long. V was pared by 3 bases and J by 5 bases, with 7 bases of the junction left unmatched. The germline CDR1 and CDR2 sequences are MNHNS and SASEGT. The CDR3, as DNA: TGTGCCAGCAGTGAGGCTACCGGGACAGGGAATGAAAAACTGTTTTTT. Protein sequence: CASSEATGTGNEKLFF.

The chain employs TRBV7-6 and TRBJ1-1; the match to TRBD1 covers 7 bases. The CDR3 is 16 amino acids. Germline CDR1 reads SGHVS; CDR2 reads FNYEAQ. V lost 5 bases, J lost 0 bases, and 9 bases stayed unmatched. The CDR3 DNA reads as TGTGCCAGCAGCCCGTTTACAGGGGCGGTGAACACTGAAGCTTTCTTT. Translated, it gives CASSPFTGAVNTEAFF.

The V call is TRBV9, the J call TRBJ2-7, with 8 nucleotides matching TRBD2. The V gene's germline CDR1 is SGDLS and CDR2 YYNGEE. This CDR3 is built from 14 residues. V trimming: 4 bases; J trimming: 5 bases; junction bases outside the gene matches: 8. CDR3: CASSPIIGGDEQYF. The CDR3 DNA is TGTGCCAGCAGCCCGATCATCGGGGGGGACGAGCAGTACTTC.

V gene TRBV27 combines with J gene TRBJ2-7, with a weak D call TRBD1 (6 bases). Trimming left V 5 bases short and J 6 bases short, with 8 bases between. Germline lookup yields CDR1 MNHEY and CDR2 SMNVEV (reference sequence). The CDR3 is 11 residues long. The CDR3 DNA sequence: TGTGCCAGCAGTCAGGGGAGCGAGCAGTACTTC. As protein: CASSQGSEQYF.

This chain uses TRBV4-2 with TRBJ2-1; perhaps TRBD1 as D (5 bases). The CDR3 runs 14 residues. CDR1 and CDR2 from the germline V gene are LGHNA and YNFKEQ. Trimming stripped 0 bases from V and 8 bases from J, with 11 bases between. Here the CDR3 reads CASSQEGRGDEQFF. CDR3 sequence (DNA): TGTGCCAGCAGCCAAGAGGGAAGGGGTGATGAGCAGTTCTTC.

The chain uses TRBV12-5 and TRBJ2-1, with a weak D call TRBD1 (5 bases). Germline V CDR1 and CDR2: LGHNT, FRNRAP. This CDR3 spans 13 amino acids. The V gene lost 6 bases and the J gene lost 7 bases, with 13 bases spanning the gap. The CDR3 nucleotides are TGTGCTAGTGGCCGAACCCGACAGAATGAGCAGTTCTTC. Its protein product is CASGRTRQNEQFF.

This clone showed up just once. The V and J genes are TRBV30 and TRBJ2-1; 8 nucleotides agree with TRBD2. The CDR3 sequence is 14 residues long. Germline V gene sequence: CDR1 GTSNPN, CDR2 SVGIG (reference sequence). The trim removed 2 bases at V and 10 bases at J, leaving 10 bases unmatched. The CDR3 DNA sequence: TGTGCCTGGAGTATACTAGCGGAGTCACGAGAGCAGTTCTTC. This translates into CAWSILAESREQFF. The variable domain in full, with the rest retrieved from reference TRBV30 and TRBJ2-1, is SQTIHQWPATLVQPVGSPLSLECTVEGTSNPNLYWYRQAAGRGLQLLFYSVGIGQISSEVPQNLSASRPQDRQFILSSKKLLLSDSGFYLCAWSILAESREQFFGPGTRLTVL.

CDR3 protein: CASSVRDRGTYEQYF. The DNA for the CDR3 is TGTGCCAGCAGCGTCCGGGACAGGGGCACCTACGAGCAGTACTTC. The chain combines TRBV9 with TRBJ2-7; TRBD1 matches at 10 bases. The V segment lost 2 bases and the J segment 2 bases; nucleotides outside the gene matches: 4. Germline lookup yields CDR1 SGDLS and CDR2 YYNGEE. The CDR3 covers 15 residues.